This TCR beta chain was recovered during a study of OX40 agonist ivuxolimab in advanced cancers. Findings and limits, study-wide: Some of the nonresponding patients also showed low levels of normalized T-cell clonal expansion. On average, CD8+ T cells showed a greater number of expanded clones than CD4+. Determination of antigen specificity was not performed for the expanded peripheral T cells. Doses of 0.1 to 3.0 mg/kg were accompanied by clonal expansion of CD4+ and CD8+ blood T cells by week 6.

The CDR3 spans 16 residues. The J segment lost 2 bases and the V segment lost 4 bases, leaving 8 bases of the junction unmatched. Per germline, CDR1 SGHVS and CDR2 FNYEAQ. This clone was observed a few times. Its antigen is undetermined. Here immunoSEQ multiplex PCR was the method, and the copy in TCRdb shows in-frame clones only, minus some. The table includes about 19,000 clones, 79% detected once. This material consisted of CD4+ or CD8+ T cells sorted from blood, taken in a trial of the OX40 agonist ivuxolimab. V is TRBV7-6 and J is TRBJ2-7; 10 nucleotides match TRBD1. The clonotype originates from an adult with an advanced solid tumor such as melanoma, head and neck, liver or kidney cancer. The CDR3 DNA reads as TGTGCCAGCAGCTCCTACTCCGGGACAGGGGCCTACGAGCAGTACTTC. Its protein is CASSSYSGTGAYEQYF.